This T cell receptor beta chain was obtained from a study of blood T cell repertoires in COVID-19. Across the whole study: Samples of COVID-19 (acute and convalescent) were obtained from the United States, Italy and Spain.

The authors' processing: Amplification from reference gene primers served as the basis for estimated nucleated cell counts. The protocol was immunoSEQ multiplex PCR, while the TCRdb copy is restricted to in-frame clones and leaves out a portion. V and J calls and clone size are copied from that table; D and trimming were computed from the DNA. The sample holds around 130,000 clones, roughly four fifths seen once. The length of the CDR3 is 14 residues. Germline values: CDR1 SGDLS, CDR2 YYNGEE. The V gene lost 4 bases and the J gene lost 5 bases, with 10 bases spanning the gap. This clone was recorded a few times.

The source material was peripheral blood. The receptor was isolated from a human donor in a cohort sampled during active COVID-19. The rearrangement links TRBV9 to TRBJ1-6, with D perhaps TRBD1 (6 bases). The CDR3 is CASSRGSNNSPLHF. The CDR3 nucleotides are TGTGCCAGCAGCAGGGGGAGCAATAATTCACCCCTCCACTTT. The variable domain in full, with the rest retrieved from reference TRBV9 and TRBJ1-6, is DSGVTQTPKHLITATGQRVTLRCSPRSGDLSVYWYQQSLDQGLQFLIQYYNGEERAKGNILERFSAQQFPDLHSELNLSSLELGDSALYFCASSRGSNNSPLHFGNGTRLTVT.